These 17 T cell receptor beta chains came from one sample sequenced in a study of tumor-infiltrating lymphocytes in primary liver carcinoma. Total RNA amounting to about 520 ng was the source from which TCR beta cDNA was made with a constant-region primer. Researchers made the TCR beta libraries by running three nested multiplex PCR rounds with slightly modified ARM-PCR. For about 11 cycles apiece, the opening two PCR rounds ran with TRBV1-TRBV30 forward primers and a C-beta reverse primer. TCRdb reanalysed the multiplex PCR reads using MiXCR and keeps one entry per CDR3 protein. This sample has tens of thousands of distinct CDR3 sequences; roughly 74% occur once, and the top ten carry about 15%. Unsorted bulk tissue, about 19-32 mg of it, served as the source for co-extraction of RNA and DNA. Material: liver tumor tissue from sampling region 4. As for subset: tumor region T4, right-lateral pole. These TCRs come from a man aged 40-50 years with primary liver carcinoma and hepatitis B virus infection.

This clonotype occurred once. At one end, the junction sequence differs from germline, possibly due to a read error. V usage is TRBV7-9 and J usage is TRBJ2-3; possibly TRBD2 for D (6 bases). CDR3 size: 17 residues. Germline V gives CDR1 SEHNR, CDR2 FQNEAQ (reference sequence). The CDR3 DNA is TGTGCCAGCAGCTCACAATGGAGGACCAGGTCGGGAGATACTCAGTATTTT. It specifies CASSSQWRTRSGDTQYF.

As regards this clonotype: A read error may account for a junction end that differs from germline. This chain links TRBV10-2 with TRBJ2-7; D is uncertain. The V gene's germline CDR1 is WSHSY and CDR2 SAAADI. There are 14 residues in the CDR3. CDR3 nucleotide sequence: TGCGCCAGCATAGACAATTTGGGTCGACCCGAGAAGTACTTC. It encodes CASIDNLGRPEKYF.

In the case of this clonotype: This likely comes from a read error, as the CDR3 has no conserved phenylalanine or tryptophan at its end. The gene calls are TRBV2 and TRBJ2-7; D unclear. V shed 3 bases and J shed 4 bases, with 10 bases lying between them. Germline CDR1 reads SNHLY; CDR2 reads FYNNEI. The CDR3 runs to 13 residues. CDR3 sequence (DNA): TGTGCCAGCAGTGACATTATTTCTTACGAGCAGTACATC. It yields the protein CASSDIISYEQYI.

As to this clonotype: The junction departs from germline at one end; a sequencing error may be responsible. This chain links TRBV11-3 with TRBJ1-5; D possibly corresponds to TRBD1 (5 bases). CDR1 and CDR2 from the germline V gene are SGHNT and YENEEA. The CDR3 runs 15 residues. The DNA for the CDR3 is TGTGCCAGCAGCTTAGGTCTGGGGGTGGCTCAGCCACAGCACTTT. Its translation: CASSLGLGVAQPQHF. The variable domain in full, with the rest retrieved from reference TRBV11-3 and TRBJ1-5, is EAGVVQSPRYKIIEKKQPVAFWCNPISGHNTLYWYLQNLGQGPELLIRYENEEAVDDSQLPKDRFSAERLKGVDSTLKIQPAELGDSAVYLCASSLGLGVAQPQHFGDGTRLSIL.

Regarding this clonotype: The junction does not match germline at one end; this may be a read error. The chain links TRBV4-3 to TRBJ2-1; 7 positions agree with TRBD2. This CDR3 is 15 amino acids long. Germline-derived CDR1 and CDR2 are LGHNA and YSLEER. CDR3 nucleotide sequence: TGCGTCAGCAGCACGGGAGGCGCGGTAGGGTCTGAGCAGTTCTTC. The encoded protein is CVSSTGGAVGSEQFF.

As to this clonotype: At one end the junction does not follow the germline gene, possibly because of a read error. The genes are TRBV28 and TRBJ1-1; the D is unclear. The CDR3 loop spans 14 amino acids. Germline loops: CDR1 MDHEN, CDR2 SYDVKM. This CDR3 is CASTQMAVDAEAFF. The CDR3 DNA is TGTGCCAGCACCCAAATGGCCGTCGACGCTGAGGCTTTCTTT.

Of note for this clonotype: Germline is not matched at one junction end, which may reflect a read error. This rearrangement joins TRBV7-9 to TRBJ1-4; 7 bases agree with TRBD1. Per the germline V gene, CDR1 is SEHNR and CDR2 is FQNEAQ (reference sequence). The CDR3 is 15 residues long. CDR3 nucleotides: TGTGCCAGCAGCTTCGACCGGGACAGTAATGAAGAACTGTTTTTT. This codes for CASSFDRDSNEELFF.

On this clonotype: A junction boundary mismatches the germline segment, possibly from a read error. CDR3 bases: TGTGCCAGCCACCGAACGCCACCCGGAGGCAGCCGGAACTACAAGCAGTACTTC. This gives the protein CASHRTPPGGSRNYKQYF. This chain uses TRBV7-8 with TRBJ2-7; perhaps TRBD2 as D (5 bases). Germline V lookup: CDR1 SGHVS, CDR2 FQNEAQ. The CDR3 length is 18 residues.

About this clonotype: The missing conserved phenylalanine or tryptophan at the end of this CDR3 makes a read error likely. J is TRBJ2-5 and V is TRBV7-8; 9 bases map to TRBD1. V shed 5 bases and J 4 bases; nucleotides not matched to a gene: 5. This CDR3 spans 14 amino acids. CDR1 SGHVS and CDR2 FQNEAQ come from the germline V gene. CDR3 region: CASSITGGRETQYL. The DNA of the CDR3 is TGTGCCAGCAGCATCACAGGGGGCAGAGAGACCCAGTACCTA.

With respect to this clonotype: One junction end does not reproduce the germline sequence, and a read error may be involved. The rearrangement uses TRBV12-3 or TRBV12-4 and TRBJ1-4; D is undetermined. The CDR3 has 13 amino acids. The CDR3 loop is CVSSLARLEKPFF. The CDR3 nucleotides read TGTGTCAGCAGTTTGGCTCGGTTAGAAAAACCGTTTTTT.

This clonotype was detected only a few times. Since no conserved phenylalanine or tryptophan closes the CDR3, a read error is the likely cause. Because the CDR3's place on the DNA is in doubt, the DNA is left out and the CDR3 is given as listed by TCRdb. The V and J genes are TRBV29-1 and TRBJ2-2; the D segment call TRBD2 is taken from the table without a DNA check. Germline CDR1 and CDR2: SQVTM and ANQGSEA. The CDR3 spans 15 amino acids, including both terminal residues. CDR3 loop: CSVGTSAANTGELLP.

The chain uses TRBV29-1 and TRBJ2-1, with D unresolved. The CDR3 covers 15 residues. V gave up 3 bases and J gave up 7 bases, with 19 bases separating them. From germline, CDR1 is SQVTM and CDR2 ANQGSEA. The CDR3 loop reads CSVDLSMTNTNEQFF. The CDR3 DNA is TGCAGCGTTGATCTTTCTATGACCAATACTAATGAGCAGTTCTTC.

Concerning this clonotype: A junction end diverges from the germline sequence, so it may reflect a read error. The chain couples TRBV12-3 or TRBV12-4 to TRBJ1-1; weak D call: TRBD1 (5 bases). This CDR3 spans 14 amino acids. The CDR3 coding sequence is TGTGCCAGCAGTTCGGCAGACAGTAGCACTGATGCTTTCTTT. Amino acid sequence: CASSSADSSTDAFF.

Comment on this clonotype: The junction does not match germline at one end; this may be a read error. The J gene is TRBJ2-1, the V gene TRBV11-3; the D is unclear. The CDR3 totals 14 residues. The germline V gene encodes CDR1 SGHNT and CDR2 YENEEA. The CDR3 here is CARSLGISNNGQSF. The CDR3 bases are TGTGCCAGAAGCTTAGGGATCAGCAACAATGGGCAGTCCTTC.

This chain joins TRBV6-2 or TRBV6-3 and TRBJ2-7; no clear D gene. Germline V lookup: CDR1 MNHEY, CDR2 SVGEGT. The CDR3 has 13 residues. The ends were cut back, 2 bases at V and 13 bases at J, with 18 bases in the middle. CDR3 in amino acids: CASSYEVPYEYYF. The CDR3 DNA reads as TGTGCCAGCAGTTACGAGGTACCTTACGAGTATTACTTC.

With respect to this clonotype: It is likely a read error, because the conserved phenylalanine at the end of the CDR3 is missing. The genes are TRBV11-2 and TRBJ2-7, with TRBD2 identical over 7 bases. Germline V lookup: CDR1 SGHAT, CDR2 FQNNGV. The CDR3 is 15 amino acids. The CDR3 DNA follows: TGTGCTAGCAGCTTAACCCTAGCGGAGGCTAGCGAGCAGTACTTA. It is translated as CASSLTLAEASEQYL.

The chain links TRBV11-2 to TRBJ2-5, with 7 bases aligning to TRBD2. Germline CDR1 SGHAT, CDR2 FQNNGV. V dropped 11 bases and J dropped 5; count of bases not matched to a gene: 17. The CDR3 extends over 15 amino acids. The CDR3 coding sequence is TGTGCCTACAGCTTAGGGGCTAGCGGACATGAGACCCAGTACTTC. Residues: CAYSLGASGHETQYF. Full variable domain (missing parts from reference TRBV11-2 and TRBJ2-5): EAGVAQSPRYKIIEKRQSVAFWCNPISGHATLYWYQQILGQGPKLLIQFQNNGVVDDSQLPKDRFSAERLKGVDSTLKIQPAKLEDSAVYLCAYSLGASGHETQYFGPGTRLLVL.